This TCR beta chain was documented in a study of blood T cell repertoires in COVID-19. On the study more broadly: Sites across the United States, Italy and Spain contributed samples from acute and convalescent COVID-19. Sample material is recorded as cDNA or gDNA derived from T cells, B-cell-depleted T cells, or PBMCs.

Original methodology: Reference gene primers were amplified, and this amplification served to estimate nucleated cell counts. Method: immunoSEQ multiplex PCR; TCRdb's copy keeps in-frame clones and lacks some. V and J calls and clone size follow that table, whereas D and trimming were derived from the DNA. The sample comprises some 83,000 clones, roughly four fifths of which are singletons, and just over 20% rests with the top ten. The CDR3 contains 14 residues. The J segment lost 7 bases and the V segment lost 5 bases, leaving 5 bases of the junction unmatched. Germline lookup yields CDR1 SGHAT and CDR2 FQDESV (reference sequence).

The receptor was derived from a human donor in a cohort sampled during active COVID-19. V gene TRBV11-1 combines with J gene TRBJ2-1, with 10 positions matching TRBD1. Specimen: peripheral blood. The DNA for the CDR3 is TGTGCCAGCAGCCGGACAGGGGGTAGGAATGAGCAGTTCTTC. It encodes CASSRTGGRNEQFF.